The 17 T cell receptor beta chains listed next were all sequenced from one sample in a study of blood T cell repertoires in COVID-19. TCRdb keeps only in-frame clones here, not all; method: immunoSEQ multiplex PCR. The data contain roughly 70,000 clones, 75% to 90% of them seen just once; the ten biggest clones take up 15% to 20%. The sample comprised peripheral blood. The receptors were sampled from a man between 65 and 80 years old who had recovered from COVID-19.

This clone was seen more than once but under ten times. V is TRBV4-2 and J is TRBJ2-1, with 12 nucleotides matching TRBD2. The CDR3 loop spans 18 amino acids. In germline, CDR1 is LGHNA, CDR2 YNFKEQ. Trimming removed 4 bases from V and 0 bases from J; junction bases left unmatched: 7. CDR3 DNA: TGTGCCAGCAGCCTAACGTCGACTAGCGGGGGCTCCTACAATGAGCAGTTCTTC. Protein product: CASSLTSTSGGSYNEQFF.

This chain connects TRBV29-1 to TRBJ2-5, with TRBD2 matching over 7 bases. Trimming took 6 bases from V and 0 from J; bases not matched to a gene: 10. Germline CDR1 and CDR2: SQVTM and ANQGSEA. This CDR3 has 15 residues. Here the CDR3 reads CSVQTLAEYQETQYF. CDR3 sequence (DNA): TGCAGCGTCCAAACGCTAGCGGAGTACCAAGAGACCCAGTACTTC.

The V and J genes are TRBV3-1 (or the pseudogene TRBV3-2) and TRBJ2-3; TRBD1 matches at 8 bases. This CDR3 has 16 amino acids. Germline V CDR1 and CDR2: LGHDT, YNNKEL (reference sequence). The V segment lost 0 bases and the J segment 2 bases; nucleotides outside the gene matches: 4. CDR3 in amino acids: CASSQDKDRATDTQYF. CDR3 in DNA: TGTGCCAGCAGCCAAGATAAGGACAGGGCCACAGATACGCAGTATTTT.

V is TRBV4-3 and J is TRBJ2-2, with TRBD1 matching over 8 bases. The V gene end was trimmed by 2 bases and the J gene end by 2 bases; junction bases not matched to a gene: 10. The CDR3 covers 18 residues. The germline CDR1 and CDR2 sequences are LGHNA and YSLEER. The CDR3 DNA sequence: TGCGCCAGCAGCCAACCTCCCCAGGGGGCCTATAACACCGGGGAGCTGTTTTTT. It specifies CASSQPPQGAYNTGELFF.

The chain is built from TRBV2 and TRBJ2-2; a weak D match, TRBD2 (6 bases). Per the germline V gene, CDR1 is SNHLY and CDR2 is FYNNEI. The length of the CDR3 is 14 residues. With 6 bases removed from V and 1 base from J, the gap between germline ends came to 9 bases. Written as DNA, the CDR3 is TGTGCCAGCAGGGGGGGAGTGAACACCGGGGAGCTGTTTTTT. This translates into CASRGGVNTGELFF.

This rearrangement joins TRBV5-1 to TRBJ2-2, with no clear D. Trimming removed 0 bases from V and 5 bases from J, with 14 bases in between. Germline V lookup: CDR1 SGHRS, CDR2 YFSETQ. This CDR3 region has 16 residues. CDR3 DNA sequence: TGCGCCAGCAGCTTGGGGGCACAGCCTAAGACCGGGGAGCTGTTTTTT. This sequence encodes CASSLGAQPKTGELFF.

There are a few counts of this clone. The rearrangement uses TRBV6-5 and TRBJ1-5, with D uncertain. This CDR3 has 16 residues. From germline, CDR1 is MNHEY and CDR2 SVGAGI. V was pared by 2 bases and J by 3 bases, with 14 bases between. The CDR3 DNA follows: TGTGCCAGCAGTTACACCTTCCGGGTGGTCAATCAGCCCCAGCATTTT. As protein: CASSYTFRVVNQPQHF.

This clone has just a few counts. The chain carries TRBV7-2 and TRBJ1-1; 9 bases are a match to TRBD1. The CDR3 is 16 residues long. V lost 2 bases and J lost 5; bases outside the gene matches: 9. Germline CDR1 is SGHTA and CDR2 is FQGNSA. Here the CDR3 reads CASSLKYSGTGTEAFF. For the CDR3, the DNA is TGTGCCAGCAGCTTAAAGTATTCTGGGACAGGGACTGAAGCTTTCTTT. Based on the CDR3 plus reference TRBV7-2 and TRBJ1-1, the full variable domain is GAGVSQSPSNKVTEKGKDVELRCDPISGHTALYWYRQSLGQGLEFLIYFQGNSAPDKSGLPSDRFSAERTGGSVSTLTIQRTQQEDSAVYLCASSLKYSGTGTEAFFGQGTRLTVV.

This chain uses TRBV10-3 with TRBJ1-1; 8 bases match TRBD1. Germline CDR1 and CDR2: ENHRY and SYGVKD. The V segment lost 2 bases and the J segment 5 bases; nucleotides outside the gene matches: 7. The CDR3 is 15 residues long. The CDR3 nucleotides are TGTGCCATCAGTGAGGACAGGGGAAGGGGTACTGAAGCTTTCTTT. Encoded protein: CAISEDRGRGTEAFF.

The chain has TRBV6-2 or TRBV6-3 and TRBJ2-7; TRBD1 matches at 8 bases. The CDR3 extends over 14 amino acids. In germline, CDR1 is MNHEY, CDR2 SVGEGT. The trim removed 5 bases at V and 1 base at J, leaving 4 bases unmatched. The CDR3 DNA follows: TGTGCCAGCAGTGCCCGGGACAGGTCCTACGAGCAGTACTTC. This encodes CASSARDRSYEQYF.

V usage is TRBV6-5 and J usage is TRBJ1-2; D not resolved. This CDR3 has 13 residues. V dropped 2 bases and J dropped 6 bases, with 10 bases sitting between them. Germline V gives CDR1 MNHEY, CDR2 SVGAGI. As DNA, the CDR3 is TGTGCCAGCAGTTACAAGAGAAAAAATGGCTACACCTTC. Its protein product is CASSYKRKNGYTF.

Points on this clone: Other DNA sequences within the sample encode an identical CDR3. DNA of the CDR3: TGCGCCAGCAGTCAGCGGGGGGGTGACACCGGGGAGCTGTTTTTT. Translated, it gives CASSQRGGDTGELFF. The chain recombines TRBV5-1 with TRBJ2-2; 10 bases match TRBD2. CDR1 is SGHRS and CDR2 is YFSETQ in the germline V gene. Trimming took 5 bases from V and 3 from J; bases not matched to a gene: 4. The CDR3 sequence is 15 residues long.

Ten or more counts support this clone. The chain uses TRBV7-6 and TRBJ2-7, with D perhaps TRBD2 (6 bases). The germline CDR1 and CDR2 sequences are SGHVS and FNYEAQ. CDR3 size: 15 residues. Trimming stripped 1 base from V and 2 bases from J, with 12 bases between. The CDR3 reads CASSLGGDSAYEQYF. CDR3 DNA sequence: TGTGCCAGCAGCTTAGGAGGGGACTCCGCCTACGAGCAGTACTTC.

The V and J genes are TRBV2 and TRBJ1-5, with TRBD1 matching over 7 bases. The CDR3 sequence is 15 residues long. With 5 bases clipped from V and 3 bases from J, the junction kept 7 bases outside the gene matches. Germline-derived CDR1 and CDR2 are SNHLY and FYNNEI. DNA for the CDR3: TGTGCCAGCAGTCAAACGACAGGGTTCAATCAGCCCCAGCATTTT. Its translation is CASSQTTGFNQPQHF.

The V call is TRBV12-3 or TRBV12-4, the J call TRBJ1-1; a weak D match, TRBD1 (5 bases). V dropped 7 bases and J dropped 4 bases, with 10 bases sitting between them. The CDR3 loop spans 12 amino acids. CDR3 amino acids: CASTGEATEAFF. As DNA, the CDR3 is TGTGCCAGCACGGGGGAGGCCACTGAAGCTTTCTTT.

The rearrangement uses TRBV10-3 and TRBJ1-2; tentatively, D is TRBD1 (5 bases). The V gene lost 4 bases and the J gene lost 8 bases, with 11 bases spanning the gap. The CDR3 is 12 residues long. Germline V gene sequence: CDR1 ENHRY, CDR2 SYGVKD. This chain's CDR3 is CAISVVGAGYTF. The CDR3 DNA is TGTGCCATCAGTGTTGTAGGGGCCGGCTACACCTTC.

The chain recombines TRBV18 with TRBJ1-6; D gene uncertain. Germline CDR1 reads KGHSH; CDR2 reads LQKENI. Trimming stripped 2 bases from V and 5 bases from J, with 10 bases between. This CDR3 contains 15 residues. The CDR3 sequence: CASSPSQKDNSPLHF. The DNA of the CDR3 is TGTGCCAGCTCACCATCGCAGAAAGATAATTCACCCCTCCACTTT.